Described below is a single T cell receptor (beta chain) sequence and its context. Its antigen is currently unknown. The sample belongs to a study of cytomegalovirus exposure and HLA in healthy donors. In the PCR, 60 Vbeta and 13 Jbeta primers were used. The method was immunoSEQ multiplex PCR; TCRdb's version includes in-frame clones alone and lacks a portion of them. The profile shows some 150,000 clones, 82% of them singletons. Trimming cost V 6 bases and J 4 bases, with 12 bases left between them. Germline CDR1 LNHDA, CDR2 SQIVND (reference sequence). CDR3 length: 13 residues. Study outcomes and limitations: There were some V segments, including TRBV6-2 and TRBV6-3, excluded as indistinguishable.

The V gene is TRBV19, the J gene TRBJ1-2, with a tentative D call TRBD1 (5 bases). Sequencing was performed on PBMCs. The receptor's source is a woman between 45 and 65 years old in good health and CMV-seropositive. The CDR3 region is CASSREDLYGYTF. As DNA, the CDR3 is TGTGCCAGTAGCAGGGAAGATCTCTATGGCTACACCTTC.